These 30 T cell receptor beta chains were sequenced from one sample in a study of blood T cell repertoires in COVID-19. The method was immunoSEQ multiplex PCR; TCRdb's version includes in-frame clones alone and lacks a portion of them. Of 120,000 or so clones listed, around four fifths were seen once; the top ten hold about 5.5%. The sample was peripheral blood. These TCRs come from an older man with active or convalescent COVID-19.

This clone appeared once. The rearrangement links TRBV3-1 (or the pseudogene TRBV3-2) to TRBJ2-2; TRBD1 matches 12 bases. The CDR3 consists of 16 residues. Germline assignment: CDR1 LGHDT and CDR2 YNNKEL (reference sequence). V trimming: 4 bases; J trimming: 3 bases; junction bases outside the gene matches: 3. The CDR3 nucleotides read TGTGCCAGCAGCCTGTGGGACAGGGGGCACACCGGGGAGCTGTTTTTT. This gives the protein CASSLWDRGHTGELFF.

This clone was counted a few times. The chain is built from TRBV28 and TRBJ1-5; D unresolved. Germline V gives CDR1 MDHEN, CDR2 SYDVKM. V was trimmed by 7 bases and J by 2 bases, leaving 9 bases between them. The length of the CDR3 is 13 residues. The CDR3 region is CASKEGGNQPQHF. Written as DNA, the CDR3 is TGTGCCAGCAAGGAGGGTGGCAATCAGCCCCAGCATTTT.

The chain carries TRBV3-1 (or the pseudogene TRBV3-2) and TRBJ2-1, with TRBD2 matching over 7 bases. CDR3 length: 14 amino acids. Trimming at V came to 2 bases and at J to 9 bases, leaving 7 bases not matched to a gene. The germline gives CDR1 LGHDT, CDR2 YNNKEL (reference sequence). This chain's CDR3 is CASSQIGGVVEQFF. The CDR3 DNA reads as TGTGCCAGCAGCCAAATTGGGGGGGTGGTTGAGCAGTTCTTC.

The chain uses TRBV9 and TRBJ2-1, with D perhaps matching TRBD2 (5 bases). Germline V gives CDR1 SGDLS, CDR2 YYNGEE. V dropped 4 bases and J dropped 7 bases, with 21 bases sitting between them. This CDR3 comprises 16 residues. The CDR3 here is CASSQSASGGQNEQFF. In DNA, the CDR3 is TGTGCCAGCAGCCAGTCAGCAAGCGGAGGTCAAAATGAGCAGTTCTTC.

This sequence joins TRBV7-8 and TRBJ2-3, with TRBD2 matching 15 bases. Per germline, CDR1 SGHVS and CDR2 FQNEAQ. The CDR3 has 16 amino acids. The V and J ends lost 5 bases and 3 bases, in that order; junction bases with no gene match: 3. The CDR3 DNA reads TGTGCCAGCAGCGGAGGGACTAGCGGGGGGACAGATACGCAGTATTTT. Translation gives CASSGGTSGGTDTQYF. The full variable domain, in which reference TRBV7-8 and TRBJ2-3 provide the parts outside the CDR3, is GAGVSQSPRYKVAKRGQDVALRCDPISGHVSLFWYQQALGQGPEFLTYFQNEAQLDKSGLPSDRFFAERPEGSVSTLKIQRTQQEDSAVYLCASSGGTSGGTDTQYFGPGTRLTVL.

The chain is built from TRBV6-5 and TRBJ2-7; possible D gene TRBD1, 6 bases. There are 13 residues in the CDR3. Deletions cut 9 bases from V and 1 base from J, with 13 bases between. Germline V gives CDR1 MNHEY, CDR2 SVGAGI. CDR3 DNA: TGTGCCAGTACAGGGCTCCCGTCCTACGAGCAGTACTTC. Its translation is CASTGLPSYEQYF.

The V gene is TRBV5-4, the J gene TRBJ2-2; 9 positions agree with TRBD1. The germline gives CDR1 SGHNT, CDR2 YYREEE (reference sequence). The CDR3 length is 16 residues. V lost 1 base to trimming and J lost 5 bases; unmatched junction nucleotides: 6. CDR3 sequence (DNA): TGTGCCAGCAGCTTGTCGGGGACAGGGTTGACCGGGGAGCTGTTTTTT. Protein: CASSLSGTGLTGELFF.

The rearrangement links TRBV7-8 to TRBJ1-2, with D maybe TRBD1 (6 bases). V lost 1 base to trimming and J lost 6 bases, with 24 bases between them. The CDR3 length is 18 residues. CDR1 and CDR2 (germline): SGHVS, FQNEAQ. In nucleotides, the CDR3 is TGTGCCAGCAGCTTAGAAGGACAGCCGGATGGTAATAAGAATGGCTACACCTTC. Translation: CASSLEGQPDGNKNGYTF. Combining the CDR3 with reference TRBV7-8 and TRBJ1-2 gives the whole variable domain GAGVSQSPRYKVAKRGQDVALRCDPISGHVSLFWYQQALGQGPEFLTYFQNEAQLDKSGLPSDRFFAERPEGSVSTLKIQRTQQEDSAVYLCASSLEGQPDGNKNGYTFGSGTRLTVV.

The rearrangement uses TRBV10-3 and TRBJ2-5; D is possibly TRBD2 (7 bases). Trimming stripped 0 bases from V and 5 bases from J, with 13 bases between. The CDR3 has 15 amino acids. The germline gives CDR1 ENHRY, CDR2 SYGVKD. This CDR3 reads CAISESNGGRETQYF. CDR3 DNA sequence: TGTGCCATCAGTGAGTCGAACGGGGGGCGGGAGACCCAGTACTTC.

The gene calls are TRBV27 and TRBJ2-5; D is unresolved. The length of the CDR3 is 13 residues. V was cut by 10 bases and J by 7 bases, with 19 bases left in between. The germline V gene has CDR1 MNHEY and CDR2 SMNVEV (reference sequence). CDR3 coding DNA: TGTGCCACTTCTTCGATCCGATTGGCGACCCAGTACTTC. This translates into CATSSIRLATQYF.

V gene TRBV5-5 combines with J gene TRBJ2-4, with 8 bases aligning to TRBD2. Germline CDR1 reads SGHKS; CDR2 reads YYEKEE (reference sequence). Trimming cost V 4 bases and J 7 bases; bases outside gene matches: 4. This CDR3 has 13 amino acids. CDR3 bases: TGTGCCAGCAGCCCGGGAGGGATCAACATTCAGTACTTC. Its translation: CASSPGGINIQYF.

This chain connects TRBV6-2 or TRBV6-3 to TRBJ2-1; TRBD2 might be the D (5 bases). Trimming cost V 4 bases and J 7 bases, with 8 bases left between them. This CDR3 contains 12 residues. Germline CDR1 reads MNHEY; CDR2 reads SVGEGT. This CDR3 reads CASSFSENEQFF. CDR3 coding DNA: TGTGCCAGCAGTTTTAGCGAGAATGAGCAGTTCTTC.

DNA for the CDR3: TGCGCCAGCAGCTTGGGACCCGGACAGGGAGGCGAAAAACTGTTTTTT. Residues: CASSLGPGQGGEKLFF. V and J are TRBV5-1 and TRBJ1-4, with 8 bases that match TRBD1. The J segment lost 8 bases and the V segment lost 0 bases, leaving 9 bases of the junction unmatched. This CDR3 comprises 16 residues. The germline CDR1 and CDR2 sequences are SGHRS and YFSETQ.

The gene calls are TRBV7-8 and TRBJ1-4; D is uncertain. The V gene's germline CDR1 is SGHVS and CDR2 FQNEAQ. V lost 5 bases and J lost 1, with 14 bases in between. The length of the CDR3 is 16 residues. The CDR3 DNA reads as TGTGCCAGCAGCCCACAGTCCGGGAGAACTAATGAAAAACTGTTTTTT. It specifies CASSPQSGRTNEKLFF.

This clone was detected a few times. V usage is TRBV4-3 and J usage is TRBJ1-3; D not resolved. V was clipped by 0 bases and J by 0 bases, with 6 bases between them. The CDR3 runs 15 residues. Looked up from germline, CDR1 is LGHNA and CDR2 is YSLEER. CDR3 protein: CASSQDGSSGNTIYF. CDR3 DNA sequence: TGCGCCAGCAGCCAAGACGGTTCCTCTGGAAACACCATATATTTT.

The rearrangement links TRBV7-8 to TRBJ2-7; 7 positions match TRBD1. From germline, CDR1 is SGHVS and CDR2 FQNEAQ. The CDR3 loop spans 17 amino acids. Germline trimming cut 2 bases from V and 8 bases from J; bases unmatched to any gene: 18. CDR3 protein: CASSLSRPGTEADKQYF. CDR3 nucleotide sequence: TGTGCCAGCAGCTTATCCCGACCCGGGACAGAAGCCGATAAGCAGTACTTC.

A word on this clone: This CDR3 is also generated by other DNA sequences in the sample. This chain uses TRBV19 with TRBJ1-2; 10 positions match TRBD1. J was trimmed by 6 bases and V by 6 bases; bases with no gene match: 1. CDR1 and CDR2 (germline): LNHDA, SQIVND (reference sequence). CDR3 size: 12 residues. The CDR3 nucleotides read TGTGCCAGTAGGGGGACAGGGGATGGCTACACCTTC. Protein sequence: CASRGTGDGYTF.

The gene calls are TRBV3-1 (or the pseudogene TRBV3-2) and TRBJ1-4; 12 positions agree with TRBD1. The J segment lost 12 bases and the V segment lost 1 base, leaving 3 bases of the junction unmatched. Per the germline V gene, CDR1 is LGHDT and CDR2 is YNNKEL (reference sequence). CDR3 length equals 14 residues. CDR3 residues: CASSQAGTGGELFF. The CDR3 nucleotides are TGTGCCAGCAGCCAAGCAGGGACAGGGGGCGAACTGTTTTTT.

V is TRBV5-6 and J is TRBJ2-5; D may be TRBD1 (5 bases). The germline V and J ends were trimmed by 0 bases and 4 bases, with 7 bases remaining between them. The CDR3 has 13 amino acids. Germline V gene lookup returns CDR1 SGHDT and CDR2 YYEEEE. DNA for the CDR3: TGTGCCAGCAGCTTGGGGCAGGGAGAGACCCAGTACTTC. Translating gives CASSLGQGETQYF.

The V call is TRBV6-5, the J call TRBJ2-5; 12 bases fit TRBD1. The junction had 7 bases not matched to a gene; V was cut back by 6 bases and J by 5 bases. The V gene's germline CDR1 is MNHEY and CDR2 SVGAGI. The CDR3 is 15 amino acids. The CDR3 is CASRRDRGREETQYF. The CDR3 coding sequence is TGTGCCAGCAGACGGGACAGGGGGCGGGAGGAGACCCAGTACTTC.

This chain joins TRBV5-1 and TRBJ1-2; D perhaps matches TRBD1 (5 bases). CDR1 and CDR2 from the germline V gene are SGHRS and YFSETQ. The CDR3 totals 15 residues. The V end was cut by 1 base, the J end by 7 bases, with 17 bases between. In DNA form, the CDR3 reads TGCGCCAGCAGCTTGCAGCCGGGGGATGAGATTGGCTACACCTTC. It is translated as CASSLQPGDEIGYTF.

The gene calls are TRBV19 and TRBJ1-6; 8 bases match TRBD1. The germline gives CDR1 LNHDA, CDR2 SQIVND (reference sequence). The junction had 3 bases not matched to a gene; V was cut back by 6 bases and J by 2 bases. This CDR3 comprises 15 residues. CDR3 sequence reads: CASRETGAYNSPLHF. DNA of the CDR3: TGTGCCAGTAGGGAGACAGGGGCCTATAATTCACCCCTCCACTTT.

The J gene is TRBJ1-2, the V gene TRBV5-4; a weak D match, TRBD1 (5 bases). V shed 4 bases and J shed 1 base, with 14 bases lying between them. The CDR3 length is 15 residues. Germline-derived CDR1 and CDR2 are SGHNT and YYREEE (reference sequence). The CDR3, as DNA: TGTGCCAGCAGCATCGGCTGGGGGGTTAACTATGGCTACACCTTC. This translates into CASSIGWGVNYGYTF.

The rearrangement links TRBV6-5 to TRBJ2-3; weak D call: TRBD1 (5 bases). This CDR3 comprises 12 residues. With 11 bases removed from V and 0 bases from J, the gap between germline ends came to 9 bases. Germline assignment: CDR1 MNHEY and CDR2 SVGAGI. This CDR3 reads CAVTGSTDTQYF. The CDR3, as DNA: TGTGCCGTCACAGGTAGCACAGATACGCAGTATTTT.

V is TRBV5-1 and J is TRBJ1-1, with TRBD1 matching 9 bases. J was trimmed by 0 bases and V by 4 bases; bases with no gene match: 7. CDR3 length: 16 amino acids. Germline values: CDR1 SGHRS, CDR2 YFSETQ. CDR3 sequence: CASSVWTGAMNTEAFF. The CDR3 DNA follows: TGCGCCAGCAGCGTGTGGACAGGGGCGATGAACACTGAAGCTTTCTTT.

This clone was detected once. Here the CDR3 reads CASSPWDRGRETQYF. The CDR3 DNA reads TGTGCCAGCTCACCCTGGGACAGGGGAAGGGAGACCCAGTACTTC. V gene TRBV18 combines with J gene TRBJ2-5, with 10 bases fitting TRBD1. CDR3 length: 15 amino acids. V shed 3 bases and J 5 bases; nucleotides not matched to a gene: 6. Germline V CDR1 and CDR2: KGHSH, LQKENI.

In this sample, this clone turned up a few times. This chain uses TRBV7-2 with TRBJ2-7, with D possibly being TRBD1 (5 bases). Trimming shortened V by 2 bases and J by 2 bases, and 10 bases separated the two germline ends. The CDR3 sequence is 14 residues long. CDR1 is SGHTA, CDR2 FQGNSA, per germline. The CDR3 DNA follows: TGTGCCAGCAGCTTATACCAGGGCCCCTACGAGCAGTACTTC. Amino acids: CASSLYQGPYEQYF.

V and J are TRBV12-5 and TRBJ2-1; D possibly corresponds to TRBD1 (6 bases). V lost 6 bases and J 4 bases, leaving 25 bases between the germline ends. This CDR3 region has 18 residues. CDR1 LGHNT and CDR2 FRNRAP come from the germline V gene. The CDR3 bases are TGTGCTAGTGGCCGCCGAGGGGGTATGGAGTCCGCATACAATGAGCAGTTCTTC. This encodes CASGRRGGMESAYNEQFF.

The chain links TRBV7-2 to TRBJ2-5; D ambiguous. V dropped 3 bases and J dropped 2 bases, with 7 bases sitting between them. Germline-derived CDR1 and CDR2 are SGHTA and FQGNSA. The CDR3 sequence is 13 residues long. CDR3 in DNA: TGTGCCAGCAGCTTTACGGTACAAGAGACCCAGTACTTC. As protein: CASSFTVQETQYF. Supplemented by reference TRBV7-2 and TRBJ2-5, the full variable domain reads GAGVSQSPSNKVTEKGKDVELRCDPISGHTALYWYRQSLGQGLEFLIYFQGNSAPDKSGLPSDRFSAERTGGSVSTLTIQRTQQEDSAVYLCASSFTVQETQYFGPGTRLLVL.

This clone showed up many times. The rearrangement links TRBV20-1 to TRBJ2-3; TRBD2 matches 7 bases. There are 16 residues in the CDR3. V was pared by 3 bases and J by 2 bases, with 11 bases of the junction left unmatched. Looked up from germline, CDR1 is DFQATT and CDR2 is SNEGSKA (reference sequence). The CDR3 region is CSASGLWGGDTDTQYF. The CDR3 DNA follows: TGCAGTGCTAGTGGGTTGTGGGGGGGAGACACAGATACGCAGTATTTT.